The rows below give T cell receptor beta chains drawn from one sample of a study of control samples from healthy donors and cancer patients. The protocol was immunoSEQ multiplex PCR, while the TCRdb copy is restricted to in-frame clones and leaves out a portion. The sample gives 95,000 to 150,000 clones, roughly 92% of which show up once; about 0.6% is in the top ten. Sequences were obtained from PBMCs. These receptors were obtained from a man aged 80 or over with head and neck cancer. The CDR3 runs from the conserved cysteine through the conserved F or W. A D gene is named only where the DNA matches it firmly. Where a row states a size, it is once, few, many or the class of an expanded clone; other rows omit it.

V	J	D	length	size	DNA	CDR3
TRBV6-6	TRBJ1-5	-	15	few	TGTGCCAGCAGCCCCCTTCAGTATAGCAATCAGCCCCAGCATTTT	CASSPLQYSNQPQHF
TRBV7-9	TRBJ2-7	-	12	-	TGTGCCAGCAGCTTAGGGACGAACGAGCAGTACTTC	CASSLGTNEQYF
TRBV9	TRBJ1-6	-	11	few	TGTGCCAGCAGCGTTGGGGACACCCTCCACTTT	CASSVGDTLHF
TRBV20-1	TRBJ2-2	-	12	-	TGCAGTGCTAGTCGAGATACCGGGGAGCTGTTTTTT	CSASRDTGELFF
TRBV4-1	TRBJ1-1	-	13	-	TGCGCCAGCAGCCAAGGGCTCGCCACTGAAGCTTTCTTT	CASSQGLATEAFF
TRBV14	TRBJ2-7	-	15	-	TGTGCCAGCAGCCAATCAGCCATACGCTCCTACGAGCAGTACTTC	CASSQSAIRSYEQYF
TRBV19	TRBJ1-5	-	16	-	TGTGCCAGTAGTCCGACACGTCTGGCGAGCAATCAGCCCCAGCATTTT	CASSPTRLASNQPQHF
TRBV3-1/TRBV3-2	TRBJ1-5	-	12	-	TGTGCCAGCAGCCAAGCCCGAGGGGCCCAGCATTTT	CASSQARGAQHF
TRBV9	TRBJ2-3	TRBD2	17	-	TGTGCCAGCAGCGTAGGCTACGCGGGAGGGCGCACAGATACGCAGTATTTT	CASSVGYAGGRTDTQYF
TRBV5-1	TRBJ2-2	-	13	once	TGCGCCAGCAGCTTGAAGGTGATGGGGGAGCTGTTTTTT	CASSLKVMGELFF
TRBV19	TRBJ2-7	-	14	-	TGTGCCAGTGGGGCGGCACGGGGAATGGTCGAGCAGTACTTC	CASGAARGMVEQYF
TRBV28	TRBJ1-6	-	12	-	TGTGCCAGCATGGGGCCTAATTCACCCCTCCACTTT	CASMGPNSPLHF
TRBV5-1	TRBJ2-7	-	16	-	TGCGCCAGCAGCTCGAAGCCGGGACTCTGGGCCTACGAGCAGTACTTC	CASSSKPGLWAYEQYF
TRBV9	TRBJ1-3	-	14	-	TGTGCCAGCAGCGTAGTAGGGGCTGGAAACACCATATATTTT	CASSVVGAGNTIYF
TRBV3-1/TRBV3-2	TRBJ1-5	-	13	-	TGTGCCACCCAGGCTGGGGCGAATCAGCCCCAGCATTTT	CATQAGANQPQHF
TRBV19	TRBJ2-1	TRBD2	18	-	TGTGCCAGTCGGCGTCGGAGCGGGAGGGGTTCCTCCTACAATGAGCAGTTCTTC	CASRRRSGRGSSYNEQFF
TRBV27	TRBJ1-5	-	13	-	TGTGCCAGCAGTTTACAGGGGTTTCAGCCCCAGCATTTT	CASSLQGFQPQHF
TRBV4-1	TRBJ2-7	-	14	-	TGCGCCAGCAGCCAAGATCGGACGACTCAGAAGCAGTACTTC	CASSQDRTTQKQYF
TRBV6-4	TRBJ2-5	-	11	-	TGTGCCACGGGACGGCAAGAGACCCAGTACTTC	CATGRQETQYF
TRBV3-1/TRBV3-2	TRBJ2-7	TRBD1	17	-	TGTGCCAGCAGCCAAGCTGTTAGGGCAGGGGGCAGGTACGAGCAGTACTTC	CASSQAVRAGGRYEQYF
TRBV2	TRBJ2-7	-	14	-	TGTGCCAGCATTGAGGGGACCAGCTCCTACGAGCAGTACTTC	CASIEGTSSYEQYF
TRBV6-5	TRBJ2-1	-	16	once	TGTGCCAGCAGTTACTCGATGGGGGTTGGCTACAATGAGCAGTTCTTC	CASSYSMGVGYNEQFF
TRBV2	TRBJ2-2	TRBD2	16	-	TGTGCCAGCAGTGCGGCTAGCGGGAGGGCCGTCGGGGAGCTGTTTTTT	CASSAASGRAVGELFF
TRBV30	TRBJ2-5	-	13	-	TGTGCCTGGAGTGCTAATCTGGGGGAGACCCAGTACTTC	CAWSANLGETQYF
TRBV7-8	TRBJ2-3	TRBD1	16	once	TGTGCCAGCACCCGGACAGGGCCGCGGGGCACAGATACGCAGTATTTT	CASTRTGPRGTDTQYF
TRBV4-3	TRBJ2-2	-	15	-	TGCGCCAGCAGCCAAGAAGAACTAGCAGTCGGGGAGCTGTTTTTT	CASSQEELAVGELFF
TRBV19	TRBJ2-1	-	15	-	TGTGCCAGTAGTATAGGGGCCCGAGGCTACAATGAGCAGTTCTTC	CASSIGARGYNEQFF
TRBV10-1	TRBJ2-7	-	11	-	TGCGCCAGCAGTGACGGCTACGAGCAGTACTTC	CASSDGYEQYF
TRBV5-5	TRBJ1-5	-	14	-	TGTGCCAGCAGCTCTGGACACGATAATCAGCCCCAGCATTTT	CASSSGHDNQPQHF
TRBV6-1	TRBJ1-5	-	14	-	TGTGCCAGCAGTGAGAGCAAGCCCGGTCAGCCCCAGCATTTT	CASSESKPGQPQHF
TRBV9	TRBJ1-1	-	13	-	TGTGCCAGCAGCGCCTTCGCGACCTCTGAAGCTTTCTTT	CASSAFATSEAFF
TRBV6-5	TRBJ2-1	-	14	few	TGTGCCAGCAGTTACCCCGGAGGCCGGAATGAGCAGTTCTTC	CASSYPGGRNEQFF
TRBV6-5	TRBJ2-7	-	11	-	TGTGCCAGCAGAGACAGACATCCCCAGTACTTC	CASRDRHPQYF
TRBV7-8	TRBJ2-1	TRBD2	17	-	TGTGCCAGCAGCTCCGCGACTAGCGGGGGGACCCTGATTAAGCAGTTCTTC	CASSSATSGGTLIKQFF
TRBV19	TRBJ2-5	-	13	-	TGTGCCAGTAGGGGAACCCTCCAAGAGACCCAGTACTTC	CASRGTLQETQYF
TRBV12-3/TRBV12-4	TRBJ2-5	TRBD2	12	-	TGTGCCAGCAGAGCGGGACTCCCGACGGTGTACTTC	CASRAGLPTVYF
TRBV27	TRBJ1-5	-	16	-	TGTGCCAGCAGTTTACCGGGACACCCTAAGCGGCAGCCCCAGCATTTT	CASSLPGHPKRQPQHF
TRBV5-1	TRBJ2-1	TRBD2	14	-	TGCGCCAGCAGCTTGGGACTAGCGATAGGAGAGCAGTTCTTC	CASSLGLAIGEQFF
TRBV30	TRBJ1-1	-	12	-	TGTGCCTACGGTAGCTGGAACACTGAAGCTTTCTTT	CAYGSWNTEAFF
TRBV6-1	TRBJ2-1	-	13	-	TGTGCCAGCAGTGAAGCGCGGATAGCTGAGCAGTTCTTC	CASSEARIAEQFF